This T cell receptor beta chain was captured in a study of shared clonotypes between healthy human individuals. The protocol was immunoSEQ multiplex PCR, while the TCRdb copy is restricted to in-frame clones and leaves out a portion. The sample holds 2 million to 2.5 million clones; almost 96% are singletons and the top ten take less than 0.15%. CDR1 and CDR2 (germline): LNHDA, SQIVND (reference sequence). The CDR3 runs 14 residues. V lost 1 base and J lost 7, with 11 bases in between. Sequences were obtained from naive CD4+ T cells sorted from blood. Subset indicated: CD45RA+ positively selected. The chain has TRBV19 and TRBJ1-5; D perhaps matches TRBD1 (5 bases). The sequence was obtained from a young man in good health. The CDR3 reads CASSIGDFGQPQHF. The CDR3 DNA reads as TGTGCCAGTAGTATAGGGGACTTCGGCCAGCCCCAGCATTTT.